The 14 T cell receptor beta chains listed next were all sequenced from one sample in a study of blood T cell repertoires in COVID-19. The data were produced by immunoSEQ multiplex PCR, yet TCRdb's version contains in-frame clones alone and is incomplete. The sample lists about 220,000 clones, approximately 84% seen once, with 3% in the top ten. The sequenced sample consisted of peripheral blood. The receptors stem from a woman in her 30s who had recovered from COVID-19.

Remarks on this clone: The junction departs from the called germline gene at one end, perhaps through a read error. The chain uses TRBV7-3 and TRBJ2-5, with 8 bases fitting TRBD1. The CDR3 is made up of 14 amino acids. Germline V lookup: CDR1 SGHTA, CDR2 FQGTGA. CDR3 coding DNA: TGTGCCAGCAGCTCCCAGGGGGCACAAGGGACCCAGTACTTC. Translating it yields CASSSQGAQGTQYF.

This rearrangement joins TRBV27 to TRBJ1-2; 9 nucleotides align to TRBD1. Germline CDR1 and CDR2: MNHEY and SMNVEV (reference sequence). V lost 5 bases to trimming and J lost 4 bases; unmatched junction nucleotides: 5. The CDR3 is made up of 14 amino acids. CDR3 residues: CASSEQGAGYGYTF. CDR3 DNA sequence: TGTGCCAGCAGTGAACAGGGGGCTGGCTATGGCTACACCTTC.

J is TRBJ2-7 and V is TRBV5-6; TRBD2 matches 9 bases. The V segment lost 4 bases and the J segment 5 bases; nucleotides outside the gene matches: 10. CDR3 length: 15 residues. Germline V CDR1 and CDR2: SGHDT, YYEEEE. The CDR3 reads CASSQGLAGLDEQYF. CDR3 sequence (DNA): TGTGCCAGCAGCCAAGGGCTAGCGGGGCTAGACGAGCAGTACTTC.

The CDR3 loop reads CASRTGISSSYEQYF. CDR3 DNA: TGTGCCAGCAGGACAGGCATTTCGAGCTCCTACGAGCAGTACTTC. The chain combines TRBV6-5 with TRBJ2-7; D possibly corresponds to TRBD1 (6 bases). CDR3 length: 15 residues. Germline V gene sequence: CDR1 MNHEY, CDR2 SVGAGI. Trimming cost V 6 bases and J 0 bases, with 15 bases left between them.

The chain employs TRBV2 and TRBJ1-1; D gene unclear. V was clipped by 2 bases and J by 3 bases, with 10 bases between them. The CDR3 is 14 residues long. The germline CDR1 and CDR2 sequences are SNHLY and FYNNEI. CDR3 sequence: CASSERTSHTEAFF. CDR3 in DNA: TGTGCCAGCAGTGAAAGGACTTCCCACACTGAAGCTTTCTTT.

The chain joins TRBV30 to TRBJ2-2; 10 bases are a match to TRBD1. The CDR3 has 15 amino acids. V dropped 2 bases and J dropped 5; count of bases not matched to a gene: 5. Germline V lookup: CDR1 GTSNPN, CDR2 SVGIG (reference sequence). CDR3 region: CAWSRTGGKTGELFF. The CDR3, as DNA: TGTGCCTGGAGTAGGACAGGGGGAAAAACCGGGGAGCTGTTTTTT.

This clone came up once. V gene TRBV5-1 combines with J gene TRBJ2-2, with 10 positions matching TRBD1. Germline lookup yields CDR1 SGHRS and CDR2 YFSETQ. V shed 0 bases and J 6 bases; nucleotides not matched to a gene: 5. The CDR3 loop spans 16 amino acids. The DNA for the CDR3 is TGCGCCAGCAGCTTGGCGGGACAGGGGACCCCCGGGGAGCTGTTTTTT. Residues: CASSLAGQGTPGELFF.

The rearrangement links TRBV23-1 to TRBJ2-7; possibly TRBD2 for D (5 bases). TRBV23-1 is filed as an ORF, its function uncertain. The CDR3 extends over 14 amino acids. V was trimmed by 8 bases and J by 6 bases, leaving 20 bases between them. CDR3 protein: CASSRGKKEVEQYF. Written as DNA, the CDR3 is TGCGCCAGCTCCCGAGGCAAGAAGGAGGTCGAGCAGTACTTC.

This clone was observed many times. This rearrangement joins TRBV12-5 to TRBJ2-1, with TRBD2 matching 15 bases. The CDR3 extends over 20 amino acids. CDR1 LGHNT and CDR2 FRNRAP come from the germline V gene. V dropped 0 bases and J dropped 3; count of bases not matched to a gene: 9. The CDR3 nucleotides are TGTGCTAGTGGTTTGGTCCCACTCCCGGGACTAGCGGGAGGCTACAATGAGCAGTTCTTC. Its translation: CASGLVPLPGLAGGYNEQFF.

The chain recombines TRBV7-2 with TRBJ1-6; TRBD1 matches at 7 bases. Germline trimming cut 3 bases from V and 4 bases from J; bases unmatched to any gene: 3. This CDR3 region has 15 residues. Germline CDR1 SGHTA, CDR2 FQGNSA. DNA for the CDR3: TGTGCCAGCAGCTTGAACAGGGGTTATAATTCACCCCTCCACTTT. Translated, it gives CASSLNRGYNSPLHF.

This clone was counted only a few times. This rearrangement joins TRBV5-4 to TRBJ2-7; a weak D match, TRBD1 (5 bases). The CDR3 is 13 amino acids. Per the germline V gene, CDR1 is SGHNT and CDR2 is YYREEE (reference sequence). Trimming cost V 4 bases and J 7 bases, with 15 bases left between them. The CDR3 DNA sequence: TGTGCCAGCAGCGAGTGGGGCCTGAGGGAGCAGTACTTC. This sequence encodes CASSEWGLREQYF.

This clone was counted between two and nine times. The rearrangement joins TRBV3-1 (or the pseudogene TRBV3-2) to TRBJ1-6; 8 bases are a match to TRBD1. The length of the CDR3 is 15 residues. J gave up 6 bases and V 6 bases, and 7 bases lay outside the gene matches. Germline V lookup: CDR1 LGHDT, CDR2 YNNKEL (reference sequence). The CDR3 DNA reads TGTGCCAGCAGTCGACAGGGGTCTTTTAATTCACCCCTCCACTTT. This sequence encodes CASSRQGSFNSPLHF.

The chain employs TRBV10-1 and TRBJ2-7, with D perhaps TRBD1 (5 bases). The germline V gene has CDR1 WNHNN and CDR2 SYGVQD (reference sequence). CDR3 length: 13 residues. The V and J ends lost 3 bases and 12 bases respectively, with 18 bases between them. The CDR3 DNA sequence: TGCGCCAGCAGTGATGGGGCAGCCGCCTTCCGGTACTTC. Its protein product is CASSDGAAAFRYF.

The chain links TRBV28 to TRBJ2-3, with 8 bases that match TRBD2. Per the germline V gene, CDR1 is MDHEN and CDR2 is SYDVKM. The CDR3 is made up of 15 amino acids. V lost 10 bases to trimming and J lost 0 bases; unmatched junction nucleotides: 9. This chain's CDR3 is CATSWAGGSTDTQYF. The CDR3 DNA reads TGTGCCACATCCTGGGCGGGAGGAAGCACAGATACGCAGTATTTT.